The 2 T cell receptor beta chains listed next were all sequenced from one sample in a study of radiotherapy plus CTLA-4 blockade in lung cancer. Libraries were prepared by immunoSEQ multiplex PCR; TCRdb keeps only in-frame clonotypes and omits some of them. The sample includes around 65,000 clones, around 77% of them seen just once. This sample comprised peripheral blood, obtained from a patient treated with radiotherapy plus ipilimumab. Receptors were obtained from a human donor with non-small cell lung cancer who had a complete response to radiotherapy plus ipilimumab.

V is TRBV7-8 and J is TRBJ2-5; D tentatively reads TRBD1 or TRBD2 (5 bases each). Germline-derived CDR1 and CDR2 are SGHVS and FQNEAQ. Trimming took off 7 bases at V and 5 bases at J, with 17 bases between the two ends. This CDR3 has 14 residues. CDR3 protein: CASKTLGEKETQYF. In nucleotides, the CDR3 is TGTGCCAGCAAAACCCTGGGGGAAAAGGAGACCCAGTACTTC.

The V and J genes are TRBV7-2 and TRBJ1-4; no definite D call. This CDR3 is built from 14 residues. V was cut by 2 bases and J by 0 bases, with 4 bases left in between. The V gene's germline CDR1 is SGHTA and CDR2 FQGNSA. CDR3 loop: CASSLIATNEKLFF. The CDR3 DNA sequence: TGTGCCAGCAGCTTAATTGCAACTAATGAAAAACTGTTTTTT.